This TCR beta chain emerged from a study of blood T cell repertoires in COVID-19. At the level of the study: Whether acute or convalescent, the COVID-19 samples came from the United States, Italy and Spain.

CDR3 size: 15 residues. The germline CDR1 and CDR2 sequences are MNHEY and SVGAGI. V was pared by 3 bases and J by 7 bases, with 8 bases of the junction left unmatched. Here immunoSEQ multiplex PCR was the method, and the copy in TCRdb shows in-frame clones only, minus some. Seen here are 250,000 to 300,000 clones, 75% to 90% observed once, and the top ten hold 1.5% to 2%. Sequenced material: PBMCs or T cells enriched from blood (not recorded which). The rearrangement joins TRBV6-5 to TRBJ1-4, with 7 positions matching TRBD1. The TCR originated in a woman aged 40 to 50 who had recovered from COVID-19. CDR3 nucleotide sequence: TGTGCCAGCAGTTATAAACAGGGGACGGGTGAAAAACTGTTTTTT. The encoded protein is CASSYKQGTGEKLFF.